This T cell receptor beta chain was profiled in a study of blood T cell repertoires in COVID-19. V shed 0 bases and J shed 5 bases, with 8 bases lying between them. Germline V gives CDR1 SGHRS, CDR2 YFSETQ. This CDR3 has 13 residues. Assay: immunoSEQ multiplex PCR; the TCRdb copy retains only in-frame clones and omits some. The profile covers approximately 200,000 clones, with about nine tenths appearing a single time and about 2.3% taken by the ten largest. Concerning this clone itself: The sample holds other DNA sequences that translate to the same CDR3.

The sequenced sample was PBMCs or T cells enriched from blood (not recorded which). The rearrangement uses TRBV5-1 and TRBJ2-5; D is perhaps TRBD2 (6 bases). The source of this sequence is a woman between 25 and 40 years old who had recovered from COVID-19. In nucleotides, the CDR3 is TGCGCCAGCAGCTTGGGTGGAGGGGAGACCCAGTACTTC. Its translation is CASSLGGGETQYF.